Listed below are T cell receptor beta chains from one sample, sequenced in a study of neurological immune-mediated disorders. Each CDR3 protein is one row after TCRdb ran MiXCR on the 5' RACE reads. The sample yields 130,000 or so distinct CDR3 sequences, around 3% seen once. Specimen: PBMCs. These receptors all come from a woman aged 25 to 39 with multiple sclerosis. Both conserved end residues are part of each CDR3. The order of the fields is D gene, V gene, J gene, clone size, CDR3 protein, CDR3 DNA. D genes are given only for firm matches. Clone size is given for some rows only: seen once, a few or many times, or a class if the clone is expanded.

>NA|TRBV11-2|TRBJ2-2|many
CASSLGWASTGELFF
TGTGCCAGCAGCTTAGGTTGGGCCTCCACCGGGGAGCTGTTTTTT
>NA|TRBV10-3|TRBJ2-1|many
CAISEGGNEQFF
TGTGCCATCAGTGAGGGAGGAAATGAGCAGTTCTTC
>TRBD1|TRBV12-3/TRBV12-4|TRBJ2-1|many
CASSFHRYTPTGKLTYNEQFF
TGTGCCAGCAGTTTCCACCGATATACACCGACAGGGAAGTTGACCTACAATGAGCAGTTCTTC
>NA|TRBV10-3|TRBJ2-5|many
CASGGAVKETQYF
TGTGCCAGCGGCGGGGCGGTCAAAGAGACCCAGTACTTC
>NA|TRBV20-1|TRBJ1-1|many
CSASSRLGAEAFF
TGCAGTGCTAGTAGCAGGTTAGGGGCTGAAGCTTTCTTT
>NA|TRBV12-3/TRBV12-4|TRBJ2-4|many
CASSLKNIQYF
TGTGCCAGCAGTCTAAAAAACATTCAGTACTTC
>NA|TRBV11-2|TRBJ2-3|many
CASSFAPFLSTSTDTQYF
TGTGCCAGCAGCTTCGCCCCATTTTTGTCGACTAGCACAGATACGCAGTATTTT
>TRBD1|TRBV6-2/TRBV6-3|TRBJ1-2|many
CASRRGQGDGYTF
TGTGCCAGCAGGCGAGGACAGGGCGATGGCTACACCTTC
>NA|TRBV20-1|TRBJ1-6|many
CSARVTGRDSPLHF
TGCAGTGCTAGAGTCACAGGGCGAGATTCACCCCTCCACTTT
>TRBD1|TRBV2|TRBJ1-1|many
CASSKGQGSTEAFF
TGTGCCAGCAGTAAGGGACAGGGTTCGACTGAAGCTTTCTTT
>TRBD1|TRBV19|TRBJ2-7|many
CASSRPGTGDEQYF
TGTGCCAGTAGTCGCCCCGGGACAGGGGACGAGCAGTACTTC
>NA|TRBV14|TRBJ2-7|many
CASSQGGGREQYF
TGTGCCAGCAGCCAAGGGGGAGGCCGCGAGCAGTACTTC
>NA|TRBV2|TRBJ1-6|few
CASSAQGGDSPLHF
TGTGCCAGCAGTGCGCAGGGAGGGGATTCACCCCTCCACTTT
>NA|TRBV20-1|TRBJ1-2|many
CSARDLVNRAFSHGYTF
TGCAGTGCTAGAGATTTAGTTAACAGGGCTTTTTCTCATGGCTACACCTTC
>TRBD2|TRBV11-2|TRBJ2-1|many
CASSLGLAGVFEQFF
TGTGCCAGCAGCTTAGGACTAGCGGGAGTTTTTGAGCAGTTCTTC
>NA|TRBV5-1|TRBJ1-3|many
CASSLAPWGSGNTIYF
TGCGCCAGCAGCTTGGCTCCTTGGGGCTCTGGAAACACCATATATTTT
>NA|TRBV4-1|TRBJ2-5|many
CASSQVKGSNLARGQYF
TGCGCCAGCAGCCAAGTAAAGGGGTCCAACTTGGCGAGGGGCCAGTACTTC
>NA|TRBV27|TRBJ2-2|many
CASSLFRASGELFF
TGTGCCAGCAGTTTGTTCAGGGCGTCCGGGGAGCTGTTTTTT
>NA|TRBV10-2|TRBJ2-7|few
CASSEMGRNYEQYF
TGCGCCAGCAGTGAGATGGGACGAAACTACGAGCAGTACTTC
>NA|TRBV5-1|TRBJ2-7|many
CASSSPRDTRDEQYF
TGCGCCAGCAGCTCCCCTCGAGACACCAGGGACGAGCAGTACTTC
>TRBD2|TRBV3-1|TRBJ2-5|many
CASSSWEGLAGGETQYF
TGTGCCAGCAGCTCCTGGGAGGGACTAGCGGGAGGAGAGACCCAGTACTTC
>TRBD1|TRBV4-3|TRBJ2-7|many
CASSQGRDRGLQQYF
TGCGCCAGCAGCCAGGGCCGGGACAGGGGGCTCCAGCAGTACTTC
>NA|TRBV5-1|TRBJ1-5|NA
CASSLDRDPQGHSNQPQHF
TGCGCCAGCAGCTTGGACCGGGACCCCCAGGGCCATAGCAATCAGCCCCAGCATTTT
>TRBD1|TRBV20-1|TRBJ2-3|many
CSALGGPRYDTQYF
TGCAGTGCCCTAGGGGGCCCGCGGTATGATACGCAGTATTTT
>TRBD1|TRBV20-1|TRBJ2-7|many
CSARDRTGGGEQYF
TGCAGTGCTAGAGATAGGACAGGGGGTGGCGAGCAGTACTTC
>NA|TRBV9|TRBJ2-7|NA
CASSDSLEAPGSPYEQYF
TGTGCCAGCAGTGACTCACTAGAGGCCCCTGGGAGTCCTTACGAGCAGTACTTC
>TRBD2|TRBV24-1|TRBJ2-3|many
CATSDLLAGGPDTQYF
TGTGCCACCAGTGATTTACTAGCGGGAGGGCCAGATACGCAGTATTTT
>NA|TRBV10-3|TRBJ2-7|many
CAIASDIAPQEQYF
TGTGCCATCGCCTCCGACATTGCGCCACAGGAGCAGTACTTC
>TRBD1|TRBV14|TRBJ2-7|many
CASSQEGQGYEQYF
TGTGCCAGCAGCCAAGAGGGACAGGGCTACGAGCAGTACTTC
>NA|TRBV20-1|TRBJ2-7|many
CSASRDSRSYEQYF
TGCAGTGCTAGCCGGGACTCCAGATCTTACGAGCAGTACTTC
>NA|TRBV7-9|TRBJ2-5|many
CASSLGHVQETQYF
TGTGCCAGCAGCTTAGGGCACGTCCAAGAGACCCAGTACTTC
>NA|TRBV7-6|TRBJ1-1|few
CASSPDAPYTEAFF
TGTGCCAGCAGCCCCGACGCCCCTTACACTGAAGCTTTCTTT
>TRBD2|TRBV20-1|TRBJ2-3|many
CSAPELAPSTDTQYF
TGCAGTGCCCCCGAACTAGCGCCAAGCACAGATACGCAGTATTTT
>TRBD2|TRBV5-1|TRBJ2-1|many
CASSRASGKYNEQFF
TGCGCCAGCAGCCGGGCTAGCGGGAAGTACAATGAGCAGTTCTTC
>NA|TRBV27|TRBJ1-5|many
CASSPYNQPQHF
TGTGCCAGCAGTCCCTACAATCAGCCCCAGCATTTT
>TRBD1|TRBV4-2|TRBJ2-7|many
CASSQDLQPDRGYEQYF
TGTGCCAGCAGCCAAGACTTGCAACCGGACAGGGGCTACGAGCAGTACTTC
>NA|TRBV20-1|TRBJ1-2|many
CSARVHIGTYGYTF
TGCAGTGCTAGAGTCCACATCGGGACCTATGGCTACACCTTC
>TRBD2|TRBV20-1|TRBJ2-7|many
CSAQTSAPSYEQYF
TGCAGTGCTCAGACTAGCGCCCCCTCCTACGAGCAGTACTTC
>NA|TRBV5-1|TRBJ1-6|many
CASSWDQVGSNSPLHF
TGCGCCAGCAGCTGGGACCAGGTTGGGTCGAATTCACCCCTCCACTTT
>NA|TRBV7-2|TRBJ1-1|many
CASSSYTEAFF
TGTGCCAGCAGCTCGTACACTGAAGCTTTCTTT
>TRBD2|TRBV4-3|TRBJ2-7|many
CASSQERGESYEQYF
TGCGCCAGCAGCCAAGAGCGGGGGGAATCCTACGAGCAGTACTTC
>TRBD1|TRBV5-8|TRBJ2-7|many
CASSVTGGGYEQYF
TGTGCCAGCAGCGTCACAGGGGGCGGCTACGAGCAGTACTTC
>TRBD1|TRBV9|TRBJ1-1|few
CASSPLTGTGGTEAFF
TGTGCCAGCAGCCCACTAACCGGGACAGGGGGAACTGAAGCTTTCTTT
>TRBD1|TRBV20-1|TRBJ2-1|many
CSARDRTGLSYNEQFF
TGCAGTGCTAGAGATCGGACAGGGCTATCCTACAATGAGCAGTTCTTC
>NA|TRBV7-9|TRBJ1-1|many
CASSLEAYQAFF
TGTGCCAGCAGCTTAGAAGCGTATCAGGCTTTCTTT
>TRBD1|TRBV6-2/TRBV6-3|TRBJ1-5|many
CASSWDRATNQPQHF
TGTGCCAGCAGTTGGGACAGGGCAACCAATCAGCCCCAGCATTTT
>TRBD1|TRBV20-1|TRBJ2-7|many
CSASGPGQTSYEQYF
TGCAGTGCTAGTGGCCCGGGACAGACCTCCTACGAGCAGTACTTC
>NA|TRBV7-9|TRBJ1-1|many
CASSLGGSTEAFF
TGTGCCAGCAGCTTAGGGGGGAGTACTGAAGCTTTCTTT
>NA|TRBV5-8|TRBJ2-7|NA
CASSLEYEQYF
TGTGCCAGCAGCTTGGAGTACGAGCAGTACTTC
>NA|TRBV20-1|TRBJ2-1|many
CSARDIGSSYNEQFF
TGCAGTGCTAGAGATATCGGGAGCTCCTACAATGAGCAGTTCTTC
>TRBD1|TRBV5-1|TRBJ2-7|many
CASSFGQGPHEQYF
TGCGCCAGCAGCTTCGGACAGGGTCCCCACGAGCAGTACTTC